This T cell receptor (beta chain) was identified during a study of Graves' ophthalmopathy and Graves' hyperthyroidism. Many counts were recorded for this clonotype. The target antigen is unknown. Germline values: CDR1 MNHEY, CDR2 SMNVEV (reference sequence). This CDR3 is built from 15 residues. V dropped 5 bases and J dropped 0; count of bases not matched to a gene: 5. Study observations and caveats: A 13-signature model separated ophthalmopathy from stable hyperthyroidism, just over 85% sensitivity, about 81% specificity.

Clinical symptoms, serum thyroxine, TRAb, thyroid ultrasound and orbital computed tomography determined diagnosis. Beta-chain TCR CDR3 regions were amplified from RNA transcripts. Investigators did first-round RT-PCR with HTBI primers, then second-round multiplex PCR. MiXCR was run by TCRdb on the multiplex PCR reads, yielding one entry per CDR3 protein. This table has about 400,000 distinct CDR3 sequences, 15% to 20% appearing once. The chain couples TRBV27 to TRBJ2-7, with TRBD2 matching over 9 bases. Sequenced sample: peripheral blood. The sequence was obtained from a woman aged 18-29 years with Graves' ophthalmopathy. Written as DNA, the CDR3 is TGTGCCAGCAGTCGGGGGACTAGCAGCTCCTACGAGCAGTACTTC. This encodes CASSRGTSSSYEQYF.